A selection of T cell receptor beta chains follows, all from one sample in a study of spatial heterogeneity in lung cancer. Each CDR3 protein gets one entry after TCRdb re-called the 5' RACE reads with MiXCR. This sample carries 14,000 or so distinct CDR3 sequences, over 3.5% of them seen once, and the ten largest clones take about 16%. The source material was lung tumor tissue, sampled at surgery. The source is a female donor with early-stage non-small cell lung cancer. Both conserved end residues are trimmed from each CDR3.

V	length	CDR3
TRBV4-3	13	ASSQEWGPSGEQY
TRBV30	12	AWGRTYSTDTQY
TRBV5-6	12	ASSPDRGLGELF
TRBV5-1	12	ASRQETAGNTIY
TRBV5-6	12	ASSLDVRQETQY
TRBV20-1	11	SARAPGTYEQY
TRBV3-1	12	ASSPTAGTDTQY
TRBV30	10	AWNRVVNEQF
TRBV7-9	9	ASTWTDTQY
TRBV18	10	ASSRDSDRAF